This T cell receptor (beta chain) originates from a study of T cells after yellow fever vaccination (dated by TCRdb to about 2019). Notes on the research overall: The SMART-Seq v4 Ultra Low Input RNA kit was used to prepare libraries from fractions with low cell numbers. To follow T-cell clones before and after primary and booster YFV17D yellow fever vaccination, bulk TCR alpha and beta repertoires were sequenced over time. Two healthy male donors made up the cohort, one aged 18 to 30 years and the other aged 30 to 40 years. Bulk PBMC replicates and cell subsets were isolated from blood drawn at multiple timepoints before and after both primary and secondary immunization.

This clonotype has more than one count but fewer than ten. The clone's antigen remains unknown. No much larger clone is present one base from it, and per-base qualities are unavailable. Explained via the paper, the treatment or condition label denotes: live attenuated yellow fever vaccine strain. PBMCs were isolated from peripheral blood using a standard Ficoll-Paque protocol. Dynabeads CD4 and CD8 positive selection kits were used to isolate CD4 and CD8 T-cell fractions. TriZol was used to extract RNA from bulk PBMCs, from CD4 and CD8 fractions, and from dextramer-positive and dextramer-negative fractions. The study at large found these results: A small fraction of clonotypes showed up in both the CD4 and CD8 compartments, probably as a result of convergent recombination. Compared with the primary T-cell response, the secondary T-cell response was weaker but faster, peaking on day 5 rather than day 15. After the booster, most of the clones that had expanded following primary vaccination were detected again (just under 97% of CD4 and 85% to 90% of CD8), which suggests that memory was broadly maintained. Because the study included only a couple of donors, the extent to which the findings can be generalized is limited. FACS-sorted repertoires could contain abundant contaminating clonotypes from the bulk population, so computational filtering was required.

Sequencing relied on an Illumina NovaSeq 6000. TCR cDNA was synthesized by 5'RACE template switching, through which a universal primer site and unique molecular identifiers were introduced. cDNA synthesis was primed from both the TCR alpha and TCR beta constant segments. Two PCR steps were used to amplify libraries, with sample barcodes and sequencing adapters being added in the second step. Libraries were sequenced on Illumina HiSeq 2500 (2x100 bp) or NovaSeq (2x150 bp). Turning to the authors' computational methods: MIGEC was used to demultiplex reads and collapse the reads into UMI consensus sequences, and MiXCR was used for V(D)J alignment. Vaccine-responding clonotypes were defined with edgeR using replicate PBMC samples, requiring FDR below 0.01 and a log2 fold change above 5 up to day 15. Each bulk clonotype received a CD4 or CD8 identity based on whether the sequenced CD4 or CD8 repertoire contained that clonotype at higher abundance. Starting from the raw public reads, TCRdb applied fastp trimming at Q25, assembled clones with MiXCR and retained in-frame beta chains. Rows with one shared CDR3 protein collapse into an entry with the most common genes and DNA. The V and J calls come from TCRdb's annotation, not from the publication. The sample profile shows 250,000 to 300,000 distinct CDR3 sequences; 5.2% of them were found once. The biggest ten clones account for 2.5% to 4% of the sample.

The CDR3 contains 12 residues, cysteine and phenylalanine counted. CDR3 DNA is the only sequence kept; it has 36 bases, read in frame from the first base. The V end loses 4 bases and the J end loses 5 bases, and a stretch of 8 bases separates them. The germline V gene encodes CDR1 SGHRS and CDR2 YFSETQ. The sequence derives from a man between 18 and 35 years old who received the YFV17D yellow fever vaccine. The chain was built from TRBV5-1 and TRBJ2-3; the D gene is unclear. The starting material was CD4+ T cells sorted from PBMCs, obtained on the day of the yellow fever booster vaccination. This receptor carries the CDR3 CASSIRVDTQYF. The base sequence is TGCGCCAGCAGCATTCGAGTAGATACGCAGTATTTT. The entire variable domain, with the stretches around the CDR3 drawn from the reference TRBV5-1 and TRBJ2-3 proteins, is KAGVTQTPRYLIKTRGQQVTLSCSPISGHRSVSWYQQTPGQGLQFLFEYFSETQRNKGNFPGRFSGRQFSNSRSEMNVSTLELGDSALYLCASSIRVDTQYFGPGTRLTVL.